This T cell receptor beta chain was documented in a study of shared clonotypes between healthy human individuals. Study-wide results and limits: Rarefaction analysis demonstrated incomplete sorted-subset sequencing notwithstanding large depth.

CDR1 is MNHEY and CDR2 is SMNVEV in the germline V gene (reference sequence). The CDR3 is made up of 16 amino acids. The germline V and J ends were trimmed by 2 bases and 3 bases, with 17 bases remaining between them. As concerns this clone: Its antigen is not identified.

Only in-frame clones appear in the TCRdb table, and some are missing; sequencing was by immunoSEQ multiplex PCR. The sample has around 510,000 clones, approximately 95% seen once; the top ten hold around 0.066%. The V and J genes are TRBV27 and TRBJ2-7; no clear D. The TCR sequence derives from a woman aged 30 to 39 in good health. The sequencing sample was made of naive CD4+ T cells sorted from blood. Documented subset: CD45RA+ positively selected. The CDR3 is CASSLRRVATHYEQYF. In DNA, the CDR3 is TGTGCCAGCAGTTTAAGGCGTGTGGCTACACACTACGAGCAGTACTTC.